A single sample is the source of the 9 T cell receptor beta chains below, sequenced in a study of CD8+ T cells in alopecia areata. Extraction of RNA preceded its reverse transcription into cDNA, which served as the sequencing template. The data were produced by immunoSEQ multiplex PCR, yet TCRdb's version contains in-frame clones alone and is incomplete. This repertoire shows around 160,000 clones, approximately 87% found once; its top ten account for about 14%. Here the sequenced sample was CD8+ T cells sorted from blood, taken at week 0. The receptors were gathered from a human donor with alopecia areata.

The chain uses TRBV9 and TRBJ2-3; 7 nucleotides match TRBD1. Trimming cost V 5 bases and J 1 base; bases outside gene matches: 7. CDR1 and CDR2 from the germline V gene are SGDLS and YYNGEE. The CDR3 consists of 15 residues. The CDR3 region is CASSGSGTGTDTQYF. The DNA for the CDR3 is TGTGCCAGCAGTGGATCCGGGACAGGCACAGATACGCAGTATTTT.

CDR3 bases: TGTGCCAGCATTCTAGCGGGTGAGCAGTTCTTC. As protein: CASILAGEQFF. The chain joins TRBV6-6 to TRBJ2-1, with 8 bases aligning to TRBD2. Trimming took 7 bases from V and 9 from J; bases not matched to a gene: 2. Germline assignment: CDR1 MNHNY and CDR2 SVGAGI (reference sequence). The CDR3 contains 11 residues.

The V gene is TRBV4-1, the J gene TRBJ2-7; perhaps TRBD1 as D (5 bases). CDR1 MGHRA and CDR2 YSYEKL come from the germline V gene. V was pared by 0 bases and J by 4 bases, with 10 bases between. This CDR3 contains 14 residues. The CDR3 sequence: CASSQDTGAYEQYF. The CDR3 DNA reads as TGCGCCAGCAGCCAAGATACAGGAGCGTACGAGCAGTACTTC.

The rearrangement links TRBV7-2 to TRBJ2-2, with TRBD1 matching 9 bases. The ends lost 5 bases at V and 4 bases at J; junction bases unmatched: 8. Germline-derived CDR1 and CDR2 are SGHTA and FQGNSA. CDR3 size: 16 residues. The CDR3: CASSQWGQGTTGELFF. The CDR3, as DNA: TGTGCCAGCAGCCAATGGGGACAGGGTACCACCGGGGAGCTGTTTTTT.

The chain couples TRBV5-6 to TRBJ2-1; 10 bases match TRBD2. The germline V gene has CDR1 SGHDT and CDR2 YYEEEE. V gave up 0 bases and J gave up 4 bases; unmatched junction bases: 4. The CDR3 is 16 amino acids. The CDR3 sequence: CASSLETSGPYNEQFF. The CDR3 nucleotides read TGTGCCAGCAGCTTGGAGACTAGCGGGCCTTACAATGAGCAGTTCTTC. The variable domain in full, completed from reference TRBV5-6 and TRBJ2-1, reads DAGVTQSPTHLIKTRGQQVTLRCSPKSGHDTVSWYQQALGQGPQFIFQYYEEEERQRGNFPDRFSGHQFPNYSSELNVNALLLGDSALYLCASSLETSGPYNEQFFGPGTRLTVL.

This clone came up a few times. The chain has TRBV10-2 and TRBJ1-1; tentative D call: TRBD1 (5 bases). CDR1 and CDR2 from the germline V gene are WSHSY and SAAADI. V shed 8 bases and J shed 12 bases, with 13 bases lying between them. CDR3 length equals 10 residues. The CDR3 sequence: CASRDRFPFF. CDR3 DNA: TGCGCCAGCCGGGACCGGTTCCCTTTCTTT.

This clone was detected only a few times. The chain recombines TRBV5-5 with TRBJ2-3; 7 bases are shared with TRBD1. The CDR3 is made up of 17 amino acids. The trim removed 6 bases at V and 0 bases at J, leaving 13 bases unmatched. Germline V gene data show CDR1 as SGHKS and CDR2 as YYEKEE (reference sequence). CDR3 nucleotide sequence: TGTGCCAGCAACCTAAAAACAGGGGAAATAAGCACAGATACGCAGTATTTT. Translating gives CASNLKTGEISTDTQYF.

The chain employs TRBV2 and TRBJ1-1; 7 bases line up with TRBD1. Unmatched junction bases numbered 3, after V lost 9 bases and J lost 2 bases. The CDR3 has 12 amino acids. Germline values: CDR1 SNHLY, CDR2 FYNNEI. CDR3 sequence reads: CARDRVNTEAFF. The CDR3 DNA follows: TGTGCCAGAGACAGGGTCAACACTGAAGCTTTCTTT.

J is TRBJ2-3 and V is TRBV9; 15 bases map to TRBD2. The CDR3 consists of 19 residues. J lost 3 bases, V lost 3 bases, and 11 bases had no gene match. CDR1 is SGDLS and CDR2 is YYNGEE in the germline V gene. The chain's CDR3 is CASSAQTGLAGGTTDTQYF. CDR3 DNA: TGTGCCAGCAGCGCCCAAACGGGACTAGCGGGAGGTACAACAGATACGCAGTATTTT.